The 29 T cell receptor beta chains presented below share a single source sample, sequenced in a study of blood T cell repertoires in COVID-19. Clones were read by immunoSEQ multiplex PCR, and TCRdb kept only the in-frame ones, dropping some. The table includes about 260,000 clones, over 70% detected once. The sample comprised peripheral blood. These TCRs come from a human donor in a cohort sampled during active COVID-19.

In nucleotides, the CDR3 is TGTGCCAGCAGCTTAGGGTTACGGAATCAGCCCCAGCATTTT. Protein: CASSLGLRNQPQHF. The rearrangement uses TRBV7-2 and TRBJ1-5, with D unresolved. The CDR3 is 14 amino acids. Germline values: CDR1 SGHTA, CDR2 FQGNSA. The V gene lost 1 base and the J gene lost 4 bases, with 8 bases spanning the gap.

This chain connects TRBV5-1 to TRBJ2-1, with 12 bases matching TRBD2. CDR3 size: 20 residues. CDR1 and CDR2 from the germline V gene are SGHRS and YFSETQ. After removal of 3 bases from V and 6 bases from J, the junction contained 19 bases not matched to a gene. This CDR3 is CASSSGLTSGGAGRANEQFF. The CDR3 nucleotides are TGCGCCAGCAGCTCCGGATTGACTAGCGGGGGCGCCGGGCGGGCCAATGAGCAGTTCTTC.

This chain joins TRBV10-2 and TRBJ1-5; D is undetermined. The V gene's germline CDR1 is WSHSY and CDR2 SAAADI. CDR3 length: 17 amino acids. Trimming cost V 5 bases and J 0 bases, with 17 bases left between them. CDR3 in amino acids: CASSSPSRNYSNQPQHF. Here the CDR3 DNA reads TGCGCCAGCAGTAGTCCCTCGAGAAATTATAGCAATCAGCCCCAGCATTTT.

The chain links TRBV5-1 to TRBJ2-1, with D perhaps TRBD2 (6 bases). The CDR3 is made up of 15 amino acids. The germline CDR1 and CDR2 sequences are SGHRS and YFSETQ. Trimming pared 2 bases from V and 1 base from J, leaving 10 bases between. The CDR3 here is CASSLDGTSYNEQFF. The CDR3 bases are TGCGCCAGCAGCTTAGACGGGACTTCCTACAATGAGCAGTTCTTC. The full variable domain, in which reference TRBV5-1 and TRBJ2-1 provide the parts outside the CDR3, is KAGVTQTPRYLIKTRGQQVTLSCSPISGHRSVSWYQQTPGQGLQFLFEYFSETQRNKGNFPGRFSGRQFSNSRSEMNVSTLELGDSALYLCASSLDGTSYNEQFFGPGTRLTVL.

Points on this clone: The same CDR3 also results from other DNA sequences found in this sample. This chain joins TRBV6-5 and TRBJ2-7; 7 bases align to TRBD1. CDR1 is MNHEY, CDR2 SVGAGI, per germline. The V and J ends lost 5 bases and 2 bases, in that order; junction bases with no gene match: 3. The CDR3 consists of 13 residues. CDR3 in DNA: TGTGCCAGCAGTAGAGGACAGGCCTACGAGCAGTACTTC. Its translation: CASSRGQAYEQYF.

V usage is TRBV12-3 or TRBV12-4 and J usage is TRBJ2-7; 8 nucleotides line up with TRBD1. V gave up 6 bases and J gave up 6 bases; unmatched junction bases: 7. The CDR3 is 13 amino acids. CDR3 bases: TGTGCCAGCAGGATGGGGACAGGAGGCGAGCAGTACTTC. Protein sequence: CASRMGTGGEQYF.

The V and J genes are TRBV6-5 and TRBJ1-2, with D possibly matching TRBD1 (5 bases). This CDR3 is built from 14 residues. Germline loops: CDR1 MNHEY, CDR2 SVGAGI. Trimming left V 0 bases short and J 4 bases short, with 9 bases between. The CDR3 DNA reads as TGTGCCAGCAGTTACTCGGGGCAGGCCTATGGCTACACCTTC. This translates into CASSYSGQAYGYTF.

The CDR3 nucleotides read TGTGCCACCAGCGGTGTAGCGGGACCCCCCTCCAATGAGCAGTTCTTC. Translated, it gives CATSGVAGPPSNEQFF. The V call is TRBV15, the J call TRBJ2-1, with TRBD2 matching 8 bases. This CDR3 spans 16 amino acids. V shed 5 bases, J shed 6 bases, and the junction held 12 bases outside the gene matches. Germline V gives CDR1 LNHNV, CDR2 YYDKDF (reference sequence).

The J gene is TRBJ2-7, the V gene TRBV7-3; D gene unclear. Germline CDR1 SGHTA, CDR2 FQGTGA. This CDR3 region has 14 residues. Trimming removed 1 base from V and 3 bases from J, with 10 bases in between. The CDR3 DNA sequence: TGTGCCAGCAGCTTAAGATCGACTGACTACGAGCAGTACTTC. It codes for CASSLRSTDYEQYF.

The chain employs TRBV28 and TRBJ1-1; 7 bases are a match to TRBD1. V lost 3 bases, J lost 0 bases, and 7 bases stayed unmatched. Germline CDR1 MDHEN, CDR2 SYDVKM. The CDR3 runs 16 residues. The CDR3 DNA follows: TGTGCCAGCAGTTTCACCCTCGACAGGGTGAACACTGAAGCTTTCTTT. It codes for CASSFTLDRVNTEAFF.

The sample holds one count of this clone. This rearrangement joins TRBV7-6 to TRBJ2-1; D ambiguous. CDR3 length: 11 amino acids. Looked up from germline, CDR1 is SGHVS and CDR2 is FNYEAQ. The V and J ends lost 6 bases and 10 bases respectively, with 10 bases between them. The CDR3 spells CASSRGWEQFF. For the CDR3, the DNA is TGTGCCAGCAGTCGAGGCTGGGAGCAGTTCTTC.

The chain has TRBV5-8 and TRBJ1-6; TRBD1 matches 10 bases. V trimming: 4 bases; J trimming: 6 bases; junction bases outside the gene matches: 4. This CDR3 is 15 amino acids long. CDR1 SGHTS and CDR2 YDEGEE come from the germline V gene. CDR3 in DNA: TGTGCCAGCAGCCGAGGGACAGGGGCTAATTCACCCCTCCACTTT. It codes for CASSRGTGANSPLHF.

CDR3 nucleotide sequence: TGTGCCAGCAGCCAAGATTTGGGGGAGGCTTCACCCCTCCACTTT. Protein: CASSQDLGEASPLHF. This sequence joins TRBV14 and TRBJ1-6; possibly TRBD1 for D (5 bases). The germline V and J ends were trimmed by 0 bases and 9 bases, with 12 bases remaining between them. In germline, CDR1 is SGHDN, CDR2 FVKESK. The CDR3 sequence is 15 residues long.

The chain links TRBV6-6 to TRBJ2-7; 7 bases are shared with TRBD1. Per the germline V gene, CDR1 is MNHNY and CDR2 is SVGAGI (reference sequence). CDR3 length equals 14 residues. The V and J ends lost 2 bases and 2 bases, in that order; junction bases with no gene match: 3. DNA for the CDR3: TGTGCCAGCAGTTACGGGACAGCTCCCTACGAGCAGTACTTC. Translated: CASSYGTAPYEQYF.

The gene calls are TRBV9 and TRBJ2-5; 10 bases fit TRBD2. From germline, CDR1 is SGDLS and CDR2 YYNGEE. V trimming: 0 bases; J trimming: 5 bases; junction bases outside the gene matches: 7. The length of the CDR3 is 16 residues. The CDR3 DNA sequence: TGTGCCAGCAGCGTAGAGGCTAGCGGGAGTGGGGAGACCCAGTACTTC. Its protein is CASSVEASGSGETQYF.

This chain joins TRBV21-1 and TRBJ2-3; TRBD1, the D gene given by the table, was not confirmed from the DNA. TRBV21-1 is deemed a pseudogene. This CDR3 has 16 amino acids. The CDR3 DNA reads TGTGCCAGCAGCATGCAGGGGGCGCTTAGGGCAGATACGCAGTATTTT. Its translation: CASSMQGALRADTQYF.

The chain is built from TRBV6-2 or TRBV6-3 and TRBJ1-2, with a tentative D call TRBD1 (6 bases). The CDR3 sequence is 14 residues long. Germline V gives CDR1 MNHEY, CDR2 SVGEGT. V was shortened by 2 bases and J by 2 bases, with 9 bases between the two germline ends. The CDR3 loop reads CASSYGGWNYGYTF. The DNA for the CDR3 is TGTGCCAGCAGTTACGGGGGCTGGAACTATGGCTACACCTTC.

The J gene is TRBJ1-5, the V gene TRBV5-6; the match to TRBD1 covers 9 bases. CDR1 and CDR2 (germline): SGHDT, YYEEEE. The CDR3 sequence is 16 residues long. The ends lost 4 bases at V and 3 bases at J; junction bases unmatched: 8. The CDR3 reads CASSITGTGPNQPQHF. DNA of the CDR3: TGTGCCAGCAGCATCACCGGGACAGGGCCCAATCAGCCCCAGCATTTT.

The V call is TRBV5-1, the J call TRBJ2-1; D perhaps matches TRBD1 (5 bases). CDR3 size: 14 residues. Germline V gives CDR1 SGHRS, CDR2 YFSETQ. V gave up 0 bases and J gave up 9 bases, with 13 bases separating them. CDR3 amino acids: CASSLVQVGGEQFF. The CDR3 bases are TGCGCCAGCAGCTTGGTACAGGTCGGTGGTGAGCAGTTCTTC. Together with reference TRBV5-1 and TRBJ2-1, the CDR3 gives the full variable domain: KAGVTQTPRYLIKTRGQQVTLSCSPISGHRSVSWYQQTPGQGLQFLFEYFSETQRNKGNFPGRFSGRQFSNSRSEMNVSTLELGDSALYLCASSLVQVGGEQFFGPGTRLTVL.

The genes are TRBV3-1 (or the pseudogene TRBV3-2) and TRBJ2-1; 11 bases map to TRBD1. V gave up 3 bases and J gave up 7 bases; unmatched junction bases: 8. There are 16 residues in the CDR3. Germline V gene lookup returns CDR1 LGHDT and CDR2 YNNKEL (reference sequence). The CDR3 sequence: CASSQTGQGARNEQFF. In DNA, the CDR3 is TGTGCCAGCAGCCAGACCGGACAGGGGGCGAGGAATGAGCAGTTCTTC.

As DNA, the CDR3 is TGTGCCAGCAGCCAAATCAGGGGCGTTAATGAAAAACTGTTTTTT. It codes for CASSQIRGVNEKLFF. The rearrangement joins TRBV2 to TRBJ1-4; possible D gene TRBD1, 6 bases. CDR3 length: 15 residues. Germline values: CDR1 SNHLY, CDR2 FYNNEI. Trimming stripped 6 bases from V and 4 bases from J, with 15 bases between.

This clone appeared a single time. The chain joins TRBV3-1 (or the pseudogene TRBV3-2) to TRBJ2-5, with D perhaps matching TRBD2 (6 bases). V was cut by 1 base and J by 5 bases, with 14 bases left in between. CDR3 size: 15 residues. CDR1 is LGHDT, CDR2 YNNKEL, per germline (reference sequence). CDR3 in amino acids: CASSQGSAGLETQYF. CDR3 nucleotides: TGTGCCAGCAGCCAAGGATCGGCGGGGTTGGAGACCCAGTACTTC.

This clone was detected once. The CDR3 sequence: CASSGVIANEQFF. DNA for the CDR3: TGCGCCAGCAGTGGCGTCATAGCGAATGAGCAGTTCTTC. This chain connects TRBV10-2 to TRBJ2-1; D is perhaps TRBD2 (5 bases). The germline CDR1 and CDR2 sequences are WSHSY and SAAADI. Trimming took 4 bases from V and 7 from J, leaving 11 bases between them. The CDR3 is made up of 13 amino acids.

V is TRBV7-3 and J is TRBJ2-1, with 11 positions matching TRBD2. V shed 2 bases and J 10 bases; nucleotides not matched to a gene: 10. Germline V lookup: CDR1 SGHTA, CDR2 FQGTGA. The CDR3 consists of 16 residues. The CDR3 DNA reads TGTGCCAGCAGCTTAGGCCCCGGACTAGCGGGCAACGAGCAGTTCTTC. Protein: CASSLGPGLAGNEQFF. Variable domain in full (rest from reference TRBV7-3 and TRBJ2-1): GAGVSQTPSNKVTEKGKYVELRCDPISGHTALYWYRQSLGQGPEFLIYFQGTGAADDSGLPNDRFFAVRPEGSVSTLKIQRTERGDSAVYLCASSLGPGLAGNEQFFGPGTRLTVL.

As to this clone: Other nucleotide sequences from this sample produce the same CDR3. This CDR3 reads CASSLLAATTDTQYF. The CDR3 DNA follows: TGTGCCAGTAGCCTCCTAGCGGCCACCACAGATACGCAGTATTTT. The chain recombines TRBV19 with TRBJ2-3; TRBD2 agrees at 7 bases. After removal of 6 bases from V and 2 bases from J, the junction contained 8 bases not matched to a gene. Germline CDR1 LNHDA, CDR2 SQIVND (reference sequence). This CDR3 contains 15 residues.

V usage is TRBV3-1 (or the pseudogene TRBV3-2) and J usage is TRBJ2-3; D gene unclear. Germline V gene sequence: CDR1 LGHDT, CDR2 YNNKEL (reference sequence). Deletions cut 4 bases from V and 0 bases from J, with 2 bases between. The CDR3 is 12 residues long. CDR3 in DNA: TGTGCCAGCAGCCCAAGCACAGATACGCAGTATTTT. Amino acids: CASSPSTDTQYF.

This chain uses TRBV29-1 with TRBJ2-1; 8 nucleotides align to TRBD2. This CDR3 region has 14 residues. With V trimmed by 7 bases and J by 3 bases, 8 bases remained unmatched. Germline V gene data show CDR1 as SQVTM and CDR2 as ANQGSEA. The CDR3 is CSAHWREVYNEQFF. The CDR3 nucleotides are TGCAGCGCCCACTGGCGGGAGGTCTACAATGAGCAGTTCTTC.

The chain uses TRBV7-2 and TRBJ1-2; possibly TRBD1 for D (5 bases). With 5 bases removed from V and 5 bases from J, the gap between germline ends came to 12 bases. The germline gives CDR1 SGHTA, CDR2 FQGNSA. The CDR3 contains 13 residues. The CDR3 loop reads CASSPRQTYGYTF. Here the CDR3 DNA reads TGTGCCAGCAGCCCCCGACAGACTTATGGCTACACCTTC. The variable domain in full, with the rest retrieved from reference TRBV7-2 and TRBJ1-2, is GAGVSQSPSNKVTEKGKDVELRCDPISGHTALYWYRQSLGQGLEFLIYFQGNSAPDKSGLPSDRFSAERTGGSVSTLTIQRTQQEDSAVYLCASSPRQTYGYTFGSGTRLTVV.

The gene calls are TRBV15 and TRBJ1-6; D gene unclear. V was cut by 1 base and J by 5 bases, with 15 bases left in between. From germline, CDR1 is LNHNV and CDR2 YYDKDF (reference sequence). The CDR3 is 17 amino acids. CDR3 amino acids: CATSRGPSRQNNSPLHF. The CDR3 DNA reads TGTGCCACCAGCAGAGGTCCGTCCAGGCAGAATAATTCACCCCTCCACTTT.